These 25 T cell receptor beta chains originate from one sample sequenced in a study of lymphopenia after photon versus proton radiotherapy. Clones were read by immunoSEQ multiplex PCR, and TCRdb kept only the in-frame ones, dropping some. This table has 15,000 to 20,000 clones, 80% to 90% appearing once. The sequencing used peripheral blood, collected from a patient treated with proton-based radiotherapy. Receptors originate from an older woman with cholangiocarcinoma. Some clones in this sample may be carry-over from other donors' samples.

V and J are TRBV6-1 and TRBJ2-3, with unresolved D. The CDR3 contains 13 residues. V was clipped by 5 bases and J by 6 bases, with 12 bases between them. CDR1 and CDR2 from the germline V gene are MNHNS and SASEGT. The CDR3 DNA reads as TGTGCCAGCAGTCCTTCTCTCCGGGATACGCAGTATTTT. It yields the protein CASSPSLRDTQYF.

The chain carries TRBV12-5 and TRBJ2-3; 9 bases are shared with TRBD2. The CDR3 length is 16 residues. CDR1 LGHNT and CDR2 FRNRAP come from the germline V gene. V shed 1 base and J 3 bases; nucleotides not matched to a gene: 5. The CDR3: CASGLGLAGLTDTQYF. As DNA, the CDR3 is TGTGCTAGTGGTTTGGGGCTAGCGGGGTTGACAGATACGCAGTATTTT.

The DNA of the CDR3 is TGTGCCAGCAGCTTAGGGGGAGGGGGCGCTGAGACCCAGTACTTC. As protein: CASSLGGGGAETQYF. This rearrangement joins TRBV7-2 to TRBJ2-5; D is tentatively TRBD1 or TRBD2 (7 bases each). This CDR3 is built from 15 residues. Trimming took off 1 base at V and 5 bases at J, with 14 bases between the two ends. In germline, CDR1 is SGHTA, CDR2 FQGNSA.

This chain connects TRBV7-8 to TRBJ2-7, with 8 bases aligning to TRBD1. J lost 6 bases, V lost 1 base, and 8 bases had no gene match. The CDR3 loop spans 15 amino acids. Per the germline V gene, CDR1 is SGHVS and CDR2 is FQNEAQ. The CDR3 bases are TGTGCCAGCAGCTTAGGGGGCAGGGGGCTGGGCGAGCAGTACTTC. The encoded protein is CASSLGGRGLGEQYF.

This clone was seen only once. V gene TRBV19 combines with J gene TRBJ2-7; D not resolved. The ends were cut back, 5 bases at V and 5 bases at J, with 13 bases in the middle. The CDR3 is 13 amino acids. The germline gives CDR1 LNHDA, CDR2 SQIVND (reference sequence). The CDR3 region is CASSPTRVHEQYF. The CDR3 DNA sequence: TGTGCCAGTAGTCCCACTCGCGTCCACGAGCAGTACTTC.

The chain uses TRBV5-4 and TRBJ1-2; 9 nucleotides agree with TRBD1. This CDR3 spans 15 amino acids. CDR1 is SGHNT and CDR2 is YYREEE in the germline V gene (reference sequence). V shed 2 bases, J shed 8 bases, and the junction held 10 bases outside the gene matches. The CDR3 DNA reads TGTGCCAGCAGCTTAATCGGGACAGGGAGTGTGGGCTACACCTTC. Protein: CASSLIGTGSVGYTF.

The chain recombines TRBV28 with TRBJ2-1; TRBD2 matches at 14 bases. The CDR3 is 16 residues long. Germline loops: CDR1 MDHEN, CDR2 SYDVKM. V lost 1 base and J lost 6; bases outside the gene matches: 2. CDR3 nucleotide sequence: TGTGCCAGCAGTTTATTAGGACTAGCGGGAGGCAATGAGCAGTTCTTC. The encoded protein is CASSLLGLAGGNEQFF.

This chain uses TRBV7-6 with TRBJ1-1; D ambiguous. The ends were cut back, 1 base at V and 1 base at J, with 10 bases in the middle. The CDR3 sequence is 15 residues long. Germline-derived CDR1 and CDR2 are SGHVS and FNYEAQ. The CDR3 here is CASSLGSGGNTEAFF. The CDR3 bases are TGTGCCAGCAGCTTAGGATCCGGCGGGAACACTGAAGCTTTCTTT.

CDR3 residues: CASSPGLAGTTGRETQYF. The CDR3 region has the DNA TGTGCCAGCAGCCCGGGACTAGCGGGAACCACGGGAAGAGAGACCCAGTACTTC. This rearrangement joins TRBV11-3 to TRBJ2-5; TRBD2 matches at 13 bases. The CDR3 totals 18 residues. V was clipped by 5 bases and J by 4 bases; unmatched bases: 13. Germline values: CDR1 SGHNT, CDR2 YENEEA.

V and J are TRBV2 and TRBJ1-5; D ambiguous. This CDR3 has 13 amino acids. The germline gives CDR1 SNHLY, CDR2 FYNNEI. V lost 3 bases to trimming and J lost 5 bases, with 8 bases between them. This chain's CDR3 is CASSDGRDQPQHF. In DNA, the CDR3 is TGTGCCAGCAGTGACGGGAGAGATCAGCCCCAGCATTTT.

This rearrangement joins TRBV10-2 to TRBJ2-1, with TRBD2 identical over 12 bases. After removal of 5 bases from V and 7 bases from J, the junction contained 9 bases not matched to a gene. In germline, CDR1 is WSHSY, CDR2 SAAADI. There are 16 residues in the CDR3. The chain's CDR3 is CASSTTPGTSGNEQFF. CDR3 nucleotides: TGCGCCAGCAGTACCACCCCCGGGACTAGCGGGAATGAGCAGTTCTTC.

This chain connects TRBV11-3 to TRBJ2-7; D may be TRBD2 (6 bases). V dropped 4 bases and J dropped 2 bases, with 12 bases sitting between them. This CDR3 is 14 amino acids long. Germline V gene sequence: CDR1 SGHNT, CDR2 YENEEA. The CDR3 sequence: CASSSGTPPYEQYF. CDR3 sequence (DNA): TGTGCCAGCAGCTCCGGGACTCCGCCCTACGAGCAGTACTTC.

V gene TRBV29-1 combines with J gene TRBJ2-5; D uncertain. Trimming took off 7 bases at V and 1 base at J, with 10 bases between the two ends. The CDR3 sequence is 12 residues long. Germline V gives CDR1 SQVTM, CDR2 ANQGSEA. The CDR3 protein is CSAQPGQETQYF. The CDR3 DNA sequence: TGCAGCGCCCAGCCTGGCCAAGAGACCCAGTACTTC. The whole variable domain, remainder taken from reference TRBV29-1 and TRBJ2-5, is SAVISQKPSRDICQRGTSLTIQCQVDSQVTMMFWYRQQPGQSLTLIATANQGSEATYESGFVIDKFPISRPNLTFSTLTVSNMSPEDSSIYLCSAQPGQETQYFGPGTRLLVL.

The V call is TRBV4-2, the J call TRBJ2-5; 8 nucleotides agree with TRBD1. Germline V gene lookup returns CDR1 LGHNA and CDR2 YNFKEQ. The trim removed 4 bases at V and 5 bases at J, leaving 15 bases unmatched. The CDR3 runs to 17 residues. This chain's CDR3 is CASSPGGRGQSVETQYF. In DNA, the CDR3 is TGTGCCAGCAGCCCAGGGGGCAGGGGGCAAAGTGTGGAGACCCAGTACTTC.

The chain carries TRBV27 and TRBJ2-7, with 8 bases lining up with TRBD2. Germline values: CDR1 MNHEY, CDR2 SMNVEV (reference sequence). The length of the CDR3 is 16 residues. Trimming cost V 3 bases and J 6 bases; bases outside gene matches: 13. DNA for the CDR3: TGTGCCAGCAGTTTTGCTTGGGAAAGCGGGAGAACCGAGCAGTACTTC. Protein sequence: CASSFAWESGRTEQYF.

The chain joins TRBV19 to TRBJ1-1; TRBD1 might be the D (5 bases). This CDR3 is built from 15 residues. V lost 7 bases to trimming and J lost 4 bases, with 19 bases between them. CDR1 LNHDA and CDR2 SQIVND come from the germline V gene (reference sequence). Here the CDR3 reads CASTSGGGWATEAFF. The CDR3 DNA is TGTGCCAGTACCTCCGGGGGAGGGTGGGCCACTGAAGCTTTCTTT.

The chain has TRBV11-2 and TRBJ2-2; the D gene is possibly TRBD1 (5 bases). V lost 5 bases and J lost 6, with 16 bases in between. The CDR3 totals 15 residues. CDR1 is SGHAT, CDR2 FQNNGV, per germline. The CDR3 region has the DNA TGTGCCAGCAGCCCGCAGGGCGGACGAGCCGGGGAGCTGTTTTTT. Its translation: CASSPQGGRAGELFF.

The V call is TRBV29-1, the J call TRBJ1-2; no clear D gene. In germline, CDR1 is SQVTM, CDR2 ANQGSEA. The V gene lost 8 bases and the J gene lost 5 bases, with 15 bases spanning the gap. This CDR3 is 12 amino acids long. Here the CDR3 reads CSSAEGGYGYTF. DNA of the CDR3: TGCAGCTCCGCCGAGGGAGGGTATGGCTACACCTTC.

The rearrangement links TRBV4-3 to TRBJ2-7, with TRBD2 matching 10 bases. Trimming at V came to 5 bases and at J to 7 bases, leaving 14 bases not matched to a gene. CDR1 and CDR2 (germline): LGHNA, YSLEER. The length of the CDR3 is 16 residues. The CDR3 DNA is TGCGCCAGCAGCTCGCGAGCAGCGGGAGGGATTTTAGAGCAGTACTTC. Its protein is CASSSRAAGGILEQYF.

The table lists this clone with a count of one. This CDR3 reads CASRGTIRTEAFF. CDR3 DNA: TGTGCCAGCAGGGGAACAATTCGCACTGAAGCTTTCTTT. The genes are TRBV21-1 and TRBJ1-1. TRBV21-1 is an annotated pseudogene. This CDR3 comprises 13 residues.

The chain joins TRBV2 to TRBJ1-3; 8 positions match TRBD1. The CDR3 has 15 amino acids. V dropped 8 bases and J dropped 4; count of bases not matched to a gene: 10. Germline-derived CDR1 and CDR2 are SNHLY and FYNNEI. CDR3 sequence: CASGNQGARGNTIYF. CDR3 DNA: TGTGCCAGCGGGAATCAGGGGGCGCGGGGAAACACCATATATTTT.

This chain joins TRBV6-1 and TRBJ2-1; 11 bases align to TRBD2. This CDR3 has 18 residues. Germline assignment: CDR1 MNHNS and CDR2 SASEGT. V lost 2 bases to trimming and J lost 4 bases; unmatched junction nucleotides: 10. The DNA of the CDR3 is TGTGCCAGCAGTGAAACAATTAGCGGGGGGGATTATTACAATGAGCAGTTCTTC. Translation: CASSETISGGDYYNEQFF.

This clone came up once. V is TRBV25-1 and J is TRBJ2-5; 8 positions match TRBD2. This CDR3 region has 17 residues. Germline V CDR1 and CDR2: MGHDK, SYGVNS. The trim removed 1 base at V and 0 bases at J, leaving 7 bases unmatched. CDR3 DNA: TGTGCCAGCAGTGAATTTGGGGGCGGGGGGTACCAAGAGACCCAGTACTTC. It codes for CASSEFGGGGYQETQYF.

This chain links TRBV27 with TRBJ2-2; 8 nucleotides align to TRBD2. The CDR3 runs 15 residues. Germline CDR1 reads MNHEY; CDR2 reads SMNVEV (reference sequence). Trimming removed 1 base from V and 5 bases from J; junction bases left unmatched: 3. The CDR3, as DNA: TGTGCCAGCAGTTTATTGGGGACTAGTACCGGGGAGCTGTTTTTT. Protein: CASSLLGTSTGELFF.

There are a few counts of this clone. The V gene is TRBV2, the J gene TRBJ1-6; D remains ambiguous. V shed 1 base and J shed 8 bases, with 6 bases lying between them. The length of the CDR3 is 13 residues. Germline CDR1 SNHLY, CDR2 FYNNEI. In DNA form, the CDR3 reads TGTGCCAGCAGTGAAGTCCCCTATTCACCCCTCCACTTT. It is translated as CASSEVPYSPLHF.